This TCR beta chain was captured in a study of CD8 T cells in ankylosing spondylitis. The CDR3 length is 14 residues. Between the trimmed V and J ends, which lost 0 bases and 6 bases, there was a span of 9 bases. TCRdb itself ran the 5' RACE reads through MiXCR, one entry per CDR3 protein. The profile shows about 360,000 distinct CDR3 sequences, 20% of them singletons. There are a few counts of this clonotype. This chain links TRBV12-3 or TRBV12-4 with TRBJ2-1, with D perhaps TRBD1 or TRBD2 (5 bases each). The specimen was blood, either unsorted or a sorted T cell fraction (not recorded which). This sequence originates from a male donor with ankylosing spondylitis or in good health (not recorded which). CDR3: CASSLAGRANEQFF. CDR3 nucleotides: TGTGCCAGCAGTTTAGCGGGACGGGCCAATGAGCAGTTCTTC.